The entry that follows covers one T cell receptor (beta chain) sequence. Assay: immunoSEQ multiplex PCR; the TCRdb copy retains only in-frame clones and omits some. The data show approximately 280,000 clones, with roughly 86% seen just once and less than 10% held by the top ten. This CDR3 is 15 amino acids long. V was cut by 6 bases and J by 7 bases, with 18 bases left in between. Germline CDR1 SGHTA, CDR2 FQGNSA. The sample is drawn from a study of blood T cell repertoires in COVID-19. The clonotype comes from a man aged 18 to 30 with active or convalescent COVID-19. The specimen sequenced was peripheral blood. J is TRBJ2-2 and V is TRBV7-2, with a possible D match to TRBD1 (5 bases). The CDR3 reads CASRTDSSDGGELFF. The CDR3 DNA reads as TGTGCCAGCAGGACAGACAGTTCTGATGGCGGGGAGCTGTTTTTT.